The text below deals with one T cell receptor (beta chain). The antigen is undetermined. These data originate in a study of identifying expanded T cells in peripheral blood. Study-level results: Approximately 1.1 clones differed between technical replicates, versus about 15 and 19 over time.

TCRdb's copy holds only in-frame clones and misses some; the assay was immunoSEQ multiplex PCR. Altogether 55,000 to 80,000 clones are present, about 85% being singletons, with the ten largest covering about a fifth. The CDR3 covers 20 residues. Germline V gene sequence: CDR1 LGHNA, CDR2 YSLEER. Germline trimming cut 1 base from V and 0 bases from J; bases unmatched to any gene: 16. Collection occurred without any documented infections or immune events in donors. Sequencing used blood. The clonotype comes from a person between 18 and 70 years old in good health. This sequence joins TRBV4-3 and TRBJ2-3; 7 bases agree with TRBD2. As DNA, the CDR3 is TGCGCCAGCAGCCAAGTCGTCCGGCGGGAGAAAAGGTCTAGCACAGATACGCAGTATTTT. Amino acids: CASSQVVRREKRSSTDTQYF.